This passage covers 23 T cell receptor beta chains from one sample sequenced in a study of T cell clonality in common variable immunodeficiency. Method: immunoSEQ multiplex PCR; TCRdb's copy keeps in-frame clones and lacks some. Listed here are 35,000 or so clones without any singletons, the top ten holding around 0.87%. The source material was peripheral blood mononuclear cells. The receptors come from a person aged 18 to 70 in good health.

Only a few counts were recorded for this clone. Read data end 3 residues before the CDR3 end; the end is taken from the germline J gene. The chain employs TRBV6-1 and TRBJ1-2; maybe TRBD1 (5 bases). There are 17 residues in the CDR3. The germline gives CDR1 MNHNS, CDR2 SASEGT. The V end lost 7 bases, the J end lost 2 bases, and 23 bases lay between the germline ends. The CDR3: CASNKAGGAGPNYGYTF. The part of the CDR3 DNA that was read is TGTGCCAGCAATAAAGCGGGAGGGGCCGGACCAAACTATGGC.

This clone was counted ten times or more. The observed sequence ends 3 residues before the CDR3 terminus, with the missing tail filled in from the germline J gene. This chain joins TRBV12-3 or TRBV12-4 and TRBJ2-5, with D perhaps matching TRBD1 (7 bases). Deletions cut 4 bases from V and 4 bases from J, with 13 bases between. This CDR3 region has 14 residues. Incomplete CDR3 DNA: TGTGCCAGCAGTTCCCCAGGGGGGCGAGAGACC. Translated: CASSSPGGRET. The entire CDR3 sequence reads CASSSPGGRETQYF.

This clone has ten or more counts. From the germline J gene comes the end of the CDR3, since the read stops 3 residues before it. The chain combines TRBV29-1 with TRBJ1-5; D might be TRBD1 (6 bases). Deletions cut 3 bases from V and 8 bases from J, with 14 bases between. Germline CDR1 reads SQVTM; CDR2 reads ANQGSEA. The length of the CDR3 is 13 residues. Partial CDR3 DNA: TGCAGCGTTGAGGGGGGCCGGGGGGAGCCC. This sequence encodes CSVEGGRGEP. From start to end, the CDR3 is CSVEGGRGEPQHF.

The table lists this clone with many counts. With the read ending 3 residues before the CDR3 end, the germline J gene is used to fill in that end. This chain links TRBV30 with TRBJ2-3; D gene uncertain. V dropped 2 bases and J dropped 0 bases, with 12 bases sitting between them. The CDR3 runs to 15 residues. Germline CDR1 GTSNPN, CDR2 SVGIG (reference sequence). CDR3 amino acids: CAWSQSGASTDTQYF. The covered CDR3 bases are TGTGCCTGGAGTCAATCAGGAGCTAGCACAGATACG.

This clone was counted many times. The read comes to an end 3 residues before the CDR3 does, leaving the germline J gene to fill in the end. The chain uses TRBV7-2 and TRBJ2-7, with D maybe TRBD1 (6 bases). Deletions cut 5 bases from V and 3 bases from J, with 17 bases between. The CDR3 length is 15 residues. CDR1 and CDR2 from the germline V gene are SGHTA and FQGNSA. CDR3 DNA (partial): TGTGCCAGCAGCGTCAAGCAGGGGCTTTTCTACGAG. Encoded protein: CASSVKQGLFYE. The whole CDR3 sequence reads CASSVKQGLFYEQYF.

At least ten counts were recorded for this clone. The CDR3 goes on 3 residues after the read ends, and that part is filled in from the germline J gene. This chain joins TRBV6-2 or TRBV6-3 and TRBJ1-2; TRBD1 matches at 12 bases. CDR1 and CDR2 from the germline V gene are MNHEY and SVGEGT. Trimming at V came to 5 bases and at J to 4 bases, leaving 8 bases not matched to a gene. The CDR3 spans 16 residues. The sequenced CDR3 bases are TGTGCCAGCAGTCTGGGGACAGGGGGCACTGGCTATGGC. Amino acid sequence: CASSLGTGGTGYG. The entire CDR3 is CASSLGTGGTGYGYTF.

Concerning this clone itself: The missing CDR3 end, 3 residues past where the read stops, is filled in from the germline J gene. This chain uses TRBV2 with TRBJ1-6; TRBD1 matches at 7 bases. CDR3 length: 16 amino acids. Trimming took 7 bases from V and 0 from J; bases not matched to a gene: 6. Per the germline V gene, CDR1 is SNHLY and CDR2 is FYNNEI. The CDR3 region is CASNPDRNSYNSPLHF. The part of the CDR3 DNA that was read is TGTGCCAGCAACCCGGACAGGAACTCCTATAATTCACCC.

Comment on this clone: The read ends 3 residues before the CDR3 terminus; that terminus is restored from the germline J gene. The chain employs TRBV10-2 and TRBJ2-3, with D tentatively TRBD2 (6 bases). From germline, CDR1 is WSHSY and CDR2 SAAADI. V was trimmed by 5 bases and J by 0 bases, leaving 21 bases between them. The CDR3 totals 18 residues. CDR3 residues: CASSPTSSSEESTDTQYF. The CDR3 DNA, read in part, is TGCGCCAGCAGTCCTACCTCATCTAGCGAGGAGAGCACAGATACG.

This clone was counted ten times or more. The CDR3 goes on 3 residues after the read ends, and that part is filled in from the germline J gene. The rearrangement uses TRBV5-4 and TRBJ2-3, with TRBD1 identical over 9 bases. The germline CDR1 and CDR2 sequences are SGHNT and YYREEE (reference sequence). The CDR3 is 13 residues long. CDR3 in amino acids: CASSVPGQGTQYF. The part of the CDR3 DNA that was read is TGTGCCAGCAGCGTCCCGGGACAGGGCACG.

This clone was seen at least ten times. Coverage ceases 3 residues before the CDR3 finishes, and the germline J gene fills in the end. The gene calls are TRBV4-1 and TRBJ1-4; TRBD1 is a possible D gene (6 bases). Germline CDR1 is MGHRA and CDR2 is YSYEKL. The CDR3 loop spans 15 amino acids. V lost 1 base, J lost 8 bases, and 14 bases lay in between. The CDR3 protein is CASSQVDSPFEKLFF. CDR3 bases read: TGCGCCAGCAGCCAAGTGGACAGTCCGTTCGAAAAA.

This clone was seen ten or more times. The CDR3 end falls 3 residues outside the read, so it is completed with the germline J gene. Other DNA sequences from this sample encode an identical CDR3 as well. The V and J genes are TRBV18 and TRBJ2-1, with 9 bases that match TRBD1. In germline, CDR1 is KGHSH, CDR2 LQKENI. There are 16 residues in the CDR3. J was trimmed by 3 bases and V by 6 bases; bases with no gene match: 9. The covered CDR3 bases are TGTGCCAGCTCCCCCCCGGCGACAGGGGGCTACAATGAG. Its translation: CASSPPATGGYNE. The entire CDR3 sequence reads CASSPPATGGYNEQFF.

This clone was seen repeatedly, ten times or more. Sequencing ends 3 residues short of the CDR3 end; the germline J gene provides the rest. The V gene is TRBV18, the J gene TRBJ1-2; 7 bases align to TRBD1. Germline CDR1 reads KGHSH; CDR2 reads LQKENI. The V segment lost 3 bases and the J segment 0 bases; nucleotides outside the gene matches: 1. The CDR3 sequence is 14 residues long. CDR3 DNA (partial): TGTGCCAGCTCACCTGGGACAGCTAACTATGGC. It specifies CASSPGTANYG. The whole CDR3 region reads CASSPGTANYGYTF.

This clone was detected ten times or more. The read falls 3 residues short of the CDR3 end, and the missing part is taken from the germline J gene. This rearrangement joins TRBV5-1 to TRBJ2-1; D unclear. With 0 bases removed from V and 2 bases from J, the gap between germline ends came to 9 bases. The CDR3 loop spans 15 amino acids. Germline-derived CDR1 and CDR2 are SGHRS and YFSETQ. The covered CDR3 bases are TGCGCCAGCAGCTTGGCTGTAGTCCCCTACAATGAG. Translation: CASSLAVVPYNE. The complete CDR3 protein is CASSLAVVPYNEQFF.

The table lists this clone with many counts. The read falls 3 residues short of the CDR3 end, and the missing part is taken from the germline J gene. The chain has TRBV19 and TRBJ2-3; D ambiguous. From germline, CDR1 is LNHDA and CDR2 SQIVND (reference sequence). V lost 4 bases and J lost 2, with 13 bases in between. The CDR3 runs 15 residues. CDR3 in amino acids: CASSTTGSPTDTQYF. The CDR3 DNA, read in part, is TGTGCCAGTAGTACGACGGGTAGCCCCACAGATACG.

This clone came up many times. Read sequence stops 3 residues before the CDR3 end, and the germline J gene provides the missing end. V gene TRBV7-9 combines with J gene TRBJ2-7; 9 bases align to TRBD1. The CDR3 totals 15 residues. Per germline, CDR1 SEHNR and CDR2 FQNEAQ (reference sequence). V shed 5 bases and J 4 bases; nucleotides not matched to a gene: 9. Here the CDR3 reads CASSPGTGIVYEQYF. The sequenced part of the CDR3 DNA is TGTGCCAGCAGCCCCGGGACAGGGATTGTATACGAG.

This clone was picked up many times. The CDR3 end is not reached by the read, which stops 3 residues before it; the germline J gene fills it in. The chain has TRBV9 and TRBJ1-2; 9 positions match TRBD1. With 0 bases clipped from V and 4 bases from J, the junction kept 7 bases outside the gene matches. The CDR3 covers 16 residues. Germline V CDR1 and CDR2: SGDLS, YYNGEE. CDR3 amino acids: CASSVDTGGYTYGYTF. CDR3 DNA (partial): TGTGCCAGCAGCGTAGACACAGGGGGCTACACCTATGGC.

Ten or more counts support this clone. The read falls 3 residues short of the CDR3 end, and the missing part is taken from the germline J gene. The rearrangement links TRBV5-4 to TRBJ1-2; no definite D call. CDR3 length: 12 residues. Germline V CDR1 and CDR2: SGHNT, YYREEE (reference sequence). CDR3 amino acids: CASSSGTSFYTF. The part of the CDR3 DNA that was read is TGTGCCAGCAGCTCGGGTACATCCTTC.

This clone occurred many times. The CDR3 end falls 3 residues outside the read, so it is completed with the germline J gene. This chain joins TRBV20-1 and TRBJ1-2, with D hard to call. Germline V gene sequence: CDR1 DFQATT, CDR2 SNEGSKA (reference sequence). The CDR3 runs to 14 residues. Incomplete CDR3 DNA: TGCAGTGCCCCCCCCGGCGGGCGGGCTGGAGGC. Its protein product is CSAPPGGRAGG. The CDR3 reads in full as CSAPPGGRAGGYTF.

Many counts were recorded for this clone. The DNA ends 3 residues before the CDR3 does, and the rest of the CDR3 is filled in from the germline J gene. The chain has TRBV12-3 or TRBV12-4 and TRBJ1-1, with TRBD1 as a possible D gene (5 bases). V was pared by 3 bases and J by 1 base, with 6 bases between. CDR3 length: 13 residues. CDR3 DNA, as far as it was read: TGTGCCAGCAGTTTCGGACAGAACACTGAA. Translating gives CASSFGQNTE. The CDR3 in full is CASSFGQNTEAFF.

At least ten counts were recorded for this clone. The DNA ends 3 residues before the CDR3 does, and the rest of the CDR3 is filled in from the germline J gene. The chain couples TRBV20-1 to TRBJ1-2, with 8 bases lining up with TRBD1. CDR1 and CDR2 from the germline V gene are DFQATT and SNEGSKA (reference sequence). This CDR3 has 13 residues. The CDR3 reads CSAGDRNLKGYTF. Incomplete CDR3 DNA: TGCAGTGCTGGGGACAGGAACCTCAAGGGC.

This clone has at least ten counts. Sequencing ends 3 residues short of the CDR3 end; the germline J gene provides the rest. The chain couples TRBV19 to TRBJ2-5; 9 nucleotides line up with TRBD1. Unmatched junction bases numbered 5, after V lost 5 bases and J lost 4 bases. The CDR3 is made up of 14 amino acids. The germline gives CDR1 LNHDA, CDR2 SQIVND (reference sequence). Here the CDR3 reads CASSPGDRVETQYF. The covered CDR3 bases are TGTGCCAGTAGTCCTGGGGACAGGGTAGAGACC.

There are many counts of this clone. The read finishes 3 residues shy of the CDR3 end, and the germline J gene is used to complete it. The V and J genes are TRBV7-2 and TRBJ1-6, with D unclear. V was cut by 6 bases and J by 8 bases, with 11 bases left in between. This CDR3 spans 13 amino acids. CDR1 is SGHTA and CDR2 is FQGNSA in the germline V gene. The CDR3 reads CASSTSRDSPLHF. The CDR3 DNA, read in part, is TGTGCCAGCAGTACGTCACGGGATTCACCC.

This clone was detected many times. CDR3 DNA (partial): TGTGCCAGCAGTTTCACTCTGAACACAGATACG. This translates into CASSFTLNTDT. The full CDR3 reads CASSFTLNTDTQYF. The chain combines TRBV12-3 or TRBV12-4 with TRBJ2-3; D is unclear. Read coverage stops 3 residues before the CDR3 terminus; the germline J gene supplies the remainder. The CDR3 extends over 14 amino acids. Deletions cut 3 bases from V and 2 bases from J, with 9 bases between.